This TCR beta chain appears in the sequencing data of a study of T cell changes during pregnancy in multiple sclerosis. Between the trimmed V and J ends, which lost 0 bases and 3 bases, there was a span of 8 bases. The CDR3 runs 14 residues. Germline V gives CDR1 MRHNA, CDR2 SNTAGT. Sequencing was performed with immunoSEQ multiplex PCR; in TCRdb, only in-frame clones are kept and a portion is missing. This sample has 60,000 to 85,000 clones, with roughly 92% found just once. This TCR came from a female donor in good health, enrolled as a control in a pregnancy study. Sequenced here: peripheral blood, sampled after pregnancy. V gene TRBV6-4 combines with J gene TRBJ1-1, with D perhaps TRBD1 (5 bases). The CDR3 coding sequence is TGTGCCAGCAGTGACTCAACGGGGGACACTGAAGCTTTCTTT. This gives the protein CASSDSTGDTEAFF.